This entry lists 5 T cell receptor beta chains sequenced from one sample in a study of T cell changes during pregnancy in multiple sclerosis. Method: immunoSEQ multiplex PCR; TCRdb's copy keeps in-frame clones and lacks some. The sample includes around 37,000 clones, roughly nine tenths of them seen just once. The specimen comprised CD8+ T cells from peripheral blood mononuclear cells, sampled in the second trimester of pregnancy. These receptors all stem from a female donor with multiple sclerosis, enrolled in a pregnancy study.

This chain uses TRBV20-1 with TRBJ2-7; possible D gene TRBD2, 6 bases. CDR1 is DFQATT and CDR2 is SNEGSKA in the germline V gene (reference sequence). The V end lost 3 bases, the J end lost 6 bases, and 9 bases lay between the germline ends. The CDR3 extends over 11 amino acids. DNA of the CDR3: TGCAGTGCTAGGGACTACGTCGAGCAGTACTTC. Its translation: CSARDYVEQYF.

This chain's CDR3 is CASSLSEGLSNQPQHF. DNA for the CDR3: TGTGCCAGCAGCTTGTCTGAGGGACTTTCCAATCAGCCCCAGCATTTT. The chain links TRBV5-6 to TRBJ1-5; a weak D match, TRBD1 (5 bases). The CDR3 sequence is 16 residues long. Per germline, CDR1 SGHDT and CDR2 YYEEEE. The V end was cut by 1 base, the J end by 3 bases, with 14 bases between.

The chain is built from TRBV7-8 and TRBJ2-5, with 7 bases lining up with TRBD2. The germline gives CDR1 SGHVS, CDR2 FQNEAQ. V gave up 3 bases and J gave up 0 bases; unmatched junction bases: 7. The CDR3 length is 16 residues. The CDR3 nucleotides read TGTGCCAGCAGCTTGGGGGACTATTCCAACCAAGAGACCCAGTACTTC. Its protein product is CASSLGDYSNQETQYF.

This rearrangement joins TRBV9 to TRBJ1-1; weak D call: TRBD1 (6 bases). CDR1 and CDR2 (germline): SGDLS, YYNGEE. The CDR3 is 13 residues long. The germline V and J ends were trimmed by 3 bases and 5 bases, with 11 bases remaining between them. CDR3 loop: CASSALRGTEAFF. The CDR3 coding sequence is TGTGCCAGCAGCGCCTTAAGGGGGACTGAAGCTTTCTTT.

The chain joins TRBV29-1 to TRBJ2-2; 10 nucleotides align to TRBD1. The CDR3 runs to 16 residues. CDR1 is SQVTM, CDR2 ANQGSEA, per germline. Trimming removed 3 bases from V and 3 bases from J; junction bases left unmatched: 7. The CDR3 sequence: CSVEWVDRGYTGELFF. CDR3 nucleotides: TGCAGCGTTGAGTGGGTGGACAGGGGGTACACCGGGGAGCTGTTTTTT.